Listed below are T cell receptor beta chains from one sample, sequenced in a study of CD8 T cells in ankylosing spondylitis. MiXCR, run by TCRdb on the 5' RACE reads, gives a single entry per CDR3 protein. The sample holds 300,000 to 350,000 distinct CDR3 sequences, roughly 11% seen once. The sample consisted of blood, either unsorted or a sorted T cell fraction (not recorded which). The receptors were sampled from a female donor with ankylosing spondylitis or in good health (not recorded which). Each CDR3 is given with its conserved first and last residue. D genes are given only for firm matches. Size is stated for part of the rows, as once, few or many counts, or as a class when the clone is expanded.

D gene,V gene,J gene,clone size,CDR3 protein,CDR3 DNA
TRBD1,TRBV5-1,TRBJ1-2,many,CASSPRQGPSGYTF,TGCGCCAGCAGCCCTCGACAGGGCCCTTCCGGCTACACCTTC
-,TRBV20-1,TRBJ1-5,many,CSARGGQPQHF,TGCAGTGCTAGAGGGGGTCAGCCCCAGCATTTT
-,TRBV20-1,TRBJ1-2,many,CSARPGTNYGYTF,TGCAGTGCCAGACCAGGGACTAACTATGGCTACACCTTC
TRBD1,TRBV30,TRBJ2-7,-,CASHRGRHEQYF,TGTGCCTCACACAGGGGGAGGCACGAGCAGTACTTC
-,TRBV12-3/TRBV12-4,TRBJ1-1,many,CASSPRALNTEAFF,TGTGCCAGCAGCCCTAGGGCCTTGAACACTGAAGCTTTCTTT
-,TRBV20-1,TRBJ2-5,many,CSATPGLETQYF,TGCAGTGCTACCCCCGGCCTGGAGACCCAGTACTTC
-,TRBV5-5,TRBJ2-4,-,CVSTEDGRTAKNIQYF,TGTGTCAGCACCGAGGACGGCCGTACGGCCAAAAACATTCAGTACTTC
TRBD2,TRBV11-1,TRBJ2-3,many,CASRGLAGDWRDTDTQYF,TGTGCCAGCAGAGGACTAGCGGGGGATTGGCGGGACACAGATACGCAGTATTTT
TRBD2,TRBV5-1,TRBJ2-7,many,CASSREAGTFYEQYF,TGCGCCAGCAGCCGGGAGGCAGGGACTTTCTACGAGCAGTACTTC
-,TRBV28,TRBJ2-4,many,CASRPGALKNIQYF,TGTGCCAGCAGACCCGGTGCTCTCAAAAACATTCAGTACTTC
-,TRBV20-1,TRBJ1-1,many,CSARDYKGHTEAFF,TGCAGTGCTAGAGATTACAAGGGGCACACTGAAGCTTTCTTT
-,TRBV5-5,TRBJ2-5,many,CASSSGVTETQYF,TGTGCCAGCAGCTCAGGGGTAACGGAGACCCAGTACTTC
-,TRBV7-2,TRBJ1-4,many,CASSLVGALPTEKLFF,TGTGCCAGCAGCTTAGTAGGGGCATTACCTACTGAAAAACTGTTTTTT
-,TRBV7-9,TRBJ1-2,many,CASSRQAITYGYTF,TGTGCCAGCAGCCGACAGGCTATAACATATGGCTACACCTTC
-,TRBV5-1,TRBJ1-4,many,CASSFRGPNEKLFF,TGCGCCAGCAGCTTCCGGGGACCGAATGAAAAACTGTTTTTT
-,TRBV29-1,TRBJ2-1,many,CSVTNPHNEQFF,TGCAGCGTTACGAACCCCCACAATGAGCAGTTCTTC
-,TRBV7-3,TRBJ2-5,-,CASSLDGRYGAQYF,TGTGCCAGCAGCTTAGACGGCCGGTACGGAGCCCAGTACTTC
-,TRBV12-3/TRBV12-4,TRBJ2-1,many,CASSSSSTYNEQFF,TGTGCCAGCAGTTCGTCTAGTACCTACAATGAGCAGTTCTTC
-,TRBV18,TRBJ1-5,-,CASSPPGAGQPQHF,TGTGCCAGCTCACCACCGGGGGCGGGACAGCCCCAGCATTTT
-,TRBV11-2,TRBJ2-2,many,CASSLVSTGELFF,TGTGCCAGCAGCTTGGTGTCCACCGGGGAGCTGTTTTTT
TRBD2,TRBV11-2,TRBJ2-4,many,CASSLAGGTVKNIQYF,TGTGCCAGCAGCTTAGCGGGAGGGACCGTCAAAAACATTCAGTACTTC
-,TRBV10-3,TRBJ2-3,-,CAISGGAGREGPDTQYF,TGTGCCATCAGTGGGGGTGCGGGAAGAGAGGGGCCAGATACGCAGTATTTT
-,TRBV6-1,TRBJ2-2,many,CASRPPRGINTGELFF,TGTGCCAGCCGACCCCCCCGGGGGATCAACACCGGGGAGCTGTTTTTT
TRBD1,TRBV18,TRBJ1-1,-,CASSPGTGEGTEAFF,TGTGCCAGCTCACCCGGGACAGGGGAAGGCACTGAAGCTTTCTTT
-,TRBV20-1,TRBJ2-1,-,CSARDPRGASYNEQFF,TGCAGTGCTAGAGATCCCAGGGGGGCTTCCTACAATGAGCAGTTCTTC
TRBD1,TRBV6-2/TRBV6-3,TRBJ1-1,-,CASSYSISKLDRTLNTEAFF,TGTGCCAGCAGTTACTCGATAAGTAAGTTGGACAGGACGCTGAACACTGAAGCTTTCTTT
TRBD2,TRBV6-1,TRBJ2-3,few,CASSLAGGGPDTQYF,TGTGCCAGCAGCCTAGCGGGGGGGGGCCCAGATACGCAGTATTTT
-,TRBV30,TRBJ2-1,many,CAWSVMGDEQFF,TGTGCCTGGAGTGTAATGGGGGATGAGCAGTTCTTC
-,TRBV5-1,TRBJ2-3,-,CASSLVKGTDTQYF,TGCGCCAGCAGCTTGGTAAAGGGCACAGATACGCAGTATTTT